The 4 T cell receptor beta chains below come from one sample, sequenced in a study of PD-1 blockade in classical Hodgkin lymphoma (TCRdb year 2020). The intended sense of this specimen's time point label: cycle 4 day 1 (C4D1), after 5 to 7 weeks of nivolumab. Every trial patient had relapsed after autologous stem cell transplantation, and cohorts A, B and C differed in prior brentuximab vedotin exposure. Libraries were built with the immunoSEQ multiplex PCR assay. Sourced from immuneACCESS, this table was stored by TCRdb with only in-frame sequences that have V and J called. A share of the clones is absent; for the studies checked, an unresolved V gene accounts for under half, and the remainder has no known explanation. For this sample the table gives tens of thousands of clones, of which about 75% were detected only once. The ten largest clones represent less than 15% of the sample. The sequencing used peripheral blood mononuclear cells (PBMCs), collected before the fourth cycle of nivolumab. These receptor sequences come from a human donor with classical Hodgkin lymphoma.

CDR3 sequence: CASSLTGVDYGYTF. The CDR3, as DNA: TGTGCCAGCAGCTTGACAGGGGTGGACTATGGCTACACCTTC. The chain is built from TRBV13 and TRBJ1-2; 8 positions match TRBD1. The germline CDR1 and CDR2 sequences are PRHDT and FYEKMQ (reference sequence). V dropped 3 bases and J dropped 3; count of bases not matched to a gene: 3. There are 14 residues in the CDR3.

As for this clone: Within the sample, other DNA sequences also encode this same CDR3. The chain uses TRBV5-6 and TRBJ2-5, with unresolved D. The V gene lost 2 bases and the J gene lost 4 bases, with 3 bases spanning the gap. The CDR3 runs to 11 residues. The V gene's germline CDR1 is SGHDT and CDR2 YYEEEE. CDR3 nucleotide sequence: TGTGCCAGCAGCTTAAGAGAGACCCAGTACTTC. As protein: CASSLRETQYF. The variable domain in full, with the rest retrieved from reference TRBV5-6 and TRBJ2-5, is DAGVTQSPTHLIKTRGQQVTLRCSPKSGHDTVSWYQQALGQGPQFIFQYYEEEERQRGNFPDRFSGHQFPNYSSELNVNALLLGDSALYLCASSLRETQYFGPGTRLLVL.

This clone occurred a few times. The chain couples TRBV5-1 to TRBJ2-7; TRBD2 might be the D (7 bases). The CDR3 spans 15 residues. The germline gives CDR1 SGHRS, CDR2 YFSETQ. The ends were cut back, 4 bases at V and 3 bases at J, with 17 bases in the middle. In nucleotides, the CDR3 is TGCGCCAGCAGCCAAGAACGGGGGGCCCGCTACGAGCAGTACTTC. Residues: CASSQERGARYEQYF.

V usage is TRBV4-3 and J usage is TRBJ2-5, with 9 bases identical to TRBD2. Germline CDR1 and CDR2: LGHNA and YSLEER. With 0 bases clipped from V and 2 bases from J, the junction kept 7 bases outside the gene matches. The CDR3 contains 17 residues. CDR3 DNA: TGCGCCAGCAGCCAAGATTGGGCGGGAGGGGGACAAGAGACCCAGTACTTC. Translation gives CASSQDWAGGGQETQYF.